Listed below are T cell receptor beta chains from one sample, sequenced in a study of neurological immune-mediated disorders. TCRdb analysed the 5' RACE reads with MiXCR anew, one entry per CDR3 protein. The profile shows fewer than 50,000 distinct CDR3 sequences, about 2.3% of them singletons. The source material was PBMCs. The receptors stem from a man between 25 and 39 years old with multiple sclerosis. The CDR3 runs from the conserved cysteine through the conserved F or W. D genes are given only for firm matches. The size entry is marked missing in some rows and otherwise reads once, few, many or a size class.

cdr3_nt cdr3_aa d_call j_call clone_size v_call cdr3_length
TGTGCCAGCGGCTTTAGCGGGGGATCCTACGAGCAGTACTTC CASGFSGGSYEQYF TRBD2 TRBJ2-7 many TRBV2 14
TGTGCCAGCTCACCACCAGCACGCCGCTCCTACAATGAGCAGTTCTTC CASSPPARRSYNEQFF - TRBJ2-1 many TRBV18 16
TGTGCCAGCAGCCCCTATCTGAACACTGAAGCTTTCTTT CASSPYLNTEAFF - TRBJ1-1 many TRBV7-2 13
TGTGCCAGCAGCTTGGGACAGTTCTACGAGCAGTACTTC CASSLGQFYEQYF - TRBJ2-7 many TRBV5-6 13
TGCGCCAGCAGCTCCCGGGACACCAACTCCTACGAGCAGTACTTC CASSSRDTNSYEQYF - TRBJ2-7 many TRBV5-1 15
TGTGCCAGCAGCCCGAACAGGGGCATGGGCGGCACTGAAGCTTTCTTT CASSPNRGMGGTEAFF TRBD1 TRBJ1-1 many TRBV7-9 16
TGCGCCAGCAGCTTGGCCCAACCGGGACAACGCTCCTACGAGCAGTACTTC CASSLAQPGQRSYEQYF - TRBJ2-7 many TRBV5-1 17
TGCAGTGCTAGTGTTCGTAATTCGCGGTATTTT CSASVRNSRYF - TRBJ2-3 many TRBV20-1 11
TGCGCCAGCAGCCCCCGATTAAACTCCTACGAGCAGTACTTC CASSPRLNSYEQYF - TRBJ2-7 many TRBV5-1 14
TGCAGCGTTGACGGGAAGAACACTGAAGCTTTCTTT CSVDGKNTEAFF - TRBJ1-1 many TRBV29-1 12
TGCAGTGCCAGCAAATGGACGGTGAGCTCCTACGAGCAGTACTTC CSASKWTVSSYEQYF - TRBJ2-7 - TRBV20-1 15
TGTGCCAGCTCACCGAGGGGAGGGGACGAGACCCAGTACTTC CASSPRGGDETQYF TRBD2 TRBJ2-5 many TRBV18 14
TGCAGTGCCCCTTTAACAGCCGAGCAGTACTTC CSAPLTAEQYF - TRBJ2-7 many TRBV20-1 11
TGTGCCAGCGGTCTATCGGGGGGGACCCAGTACTTC CASGLSGGTQYF TRBD2 TRBJ2-5 many TRBV6-5 12
TGTGCCAGCAGTCCGGGAGGAGCTAACTATGGCTACACCTTC CASSPGGANYGYTF - TRBJ1-2 many TRBV6-5 14
TGCGCCAGCAGCCAAGCAGGAGTACCCAATGAGCAGTTCTTC CASSQAGVPNEQFF - TRBJ2-1 many TRBV4-3 14
TGTGCCAGCAGTGATCTGGCAGGGGGGCATGAGCAGTTCTTC CASSDLAGGHEQFF - TRBJ2-1 many TRBV25-1 14
TGTGCCAGCTCCCTGACAAACTCCTACAATGAGCAGTTCTTC CASSLTNSYNEQFF - TRBJ2-1 many TRBV6-6 14
TGCAGCGTTGATTTTGACAGGGGGCTAGCGGACCGCATGACCTACAATGAGCAGTTCTTC CSVDFDRGLADRMTYNEQFF TRBD1 TRBJ2-1 many TRBV29-1 20
TGTGCCAGCAGGATTTGGGGTAGCGGGGGCGATGAGCAGTTCTTC CASRIWGSGGDEQFF TRBD2 TRBJ2-1 many TRBV7-8 15
TGTGCCAGCAGCTTTGGACAAAACTACGAGCAGTACTTC CASSFGQNYEQYF - TRBJ2-7 many TRBV11-2 13
TGCAGTGCTCTGGGACTAGCGGACAATGAGCAGTTCTTC CSALGLADNEQFF TRBD2 TRBJ2-1 many TRBV20-1 13
TGTGCCAGCATCGCCCCGATGGACCAGACCCAGTACTTC CASIAPMDQTQYF - TRBJ2-5 many TRBV7-9 13
TGTGCCAGCAGCGCCGACCTGGGCTCCTACGAGCAGTACTTC CASSADLGSYEQYF - TRBJ2-7 many TRBV5-6 14
TGTGCCAGCTCACCCCGGACGGACCTCTACGAGCAGTACTTC CASSPRTDLYEQYF - TRBJ2-7 many TRBV18 14
TGCAGCGCCGGGGGGGCAAACACAGATACGCAGTATTTT CSAGGANTDTQYF TRBD2 TRBJ2-3 medium-sized TRBV29-1 13
TGTGCCTGGGGGACGGATAGCAATCAGCCCCAGCATTTT CAWGTDSNQPQHF - TRBJ1-5 - TRBV30 13
TGCGCCAGCAGCTTGCCAGGGGAGAACACTGAAGCTTTCTTT CASSLPGENTEAFF - TRBJ1-1 many TRBV5-1 14
TGTGCCAGCAGTTCCAACGTCTACGAGCAGTACTTC CASSSNVYEQYF - TRBJ2-7 many TRBV27 12
TGCAGTGCTAGCCGGGAGGTTTCCTACGAGCAGTACTTC CSASREVSYEQYF TRBD2 TRBJ2-7 many TRBV20-1 13
TGTGCCACCAGCAGGGATAGGAATAATTCACCCCTCCACTTT CATSRDRNNSPLHF - TRBJ1-6 many TRBV15 14
TGTGCCAGCAGTTCCTCCCCCTATGGCTACACCTTC CASSSSPYGYTF - TRBJ1-2 many TRBV27 12